A selection of T cell receptor beta chains follows, all from one sample in a study of immune evolution from preneoplasia to lung adenocarcinoma. Some clones are missing from TCRdb's copy, which holds only in-frame ones; the method was immunoSEQ multiplex PCR. The sample lists thousands of clones, roughly four fifths seen once, with about 3.7% in the top ten. The sample taken for sequencing was FFPE adjacent normal lung tissue. These receptors originate from an older person with lung adenocarcinoma. Each CDR3 is given with its conserved first and last residue. A D gene is named only where the DNA matches it firmly. Not all rows give a size; the values are once, few, many and, for expanded clones, a class.

CAISEPGPQDTQYF,TGTGCCATCAGTGAGCCCGGCCCGCAAGATACGCAGTATTTT,TRBV10-3,-,-,TRBJ2-3
CASSKGLDQETQYF,TGTGCCAGCAGCAAGGGACTAGATCAAGAGACCCAGTACTTC,TRBV9,once,TRBD2,TRBJ2-5
CASSLRLDEKLFF,TGCGCCAGCAGCTTGCGTCTGGATGAAAAACTGTTTTTT,TRBV5-1,few,-,TRBJ1-4
CASGGGRSNTGELFF,TGCGCCAGCGGAGGCGGCAGATCGAACACCGGGGAGCTGTTTTTT,TRBV10-1,-,-,TRBJ2-2
CASSENRELIYEQYF,TGTGCCAGCAGTGAAAACAGGGAGTTGATCTACGAGCAGTACTTC,TRBV2,-,-,TRBJ2-7
CASSLGTGYGYTF,TGTGCCAGCAGTCTGGGGACGGGGTATGGCTACACCTTC,TRBV7-3,-,-,TRBJ1-2
CSGHRDTEAFF,TGCAGCGGTCACAGGGACACTGAAGCTTTCTTT,TRBV29-1,once,-,TRBJ1-1
CASSIYGNTEAFF,TGTGCCAGTAGTATTTACGGTAACACTGAAGCTTTCTTT,TRBV19,-,-,TRBJ1-1
CASSPQGPSGANVLTF,TGTGCCAGTAGCCCACAGGGACCCTCTGGGGCCAACGTCCTGACTTTC,TRBV19,once,-,TRBJ2-6
CASSLNRGQTRNEQFF,TGTGCCAGCAGCTTAAATAGAGGACAGACTAGGAATGAGCAGTTCTTC,TRBV7-8,-,-,TRBJ2-1
CASSSDRKETQYF,TGTGCCAGCAGCTCCGACAGGAAAGAGACCCAGTACTTC,TRBV7-3,-,-,TRBJ2-5
CASSLGGGETQYF,TGTGCCAGCAGCTTAGGGGGTGGGGAGACCCAGTACTTC,TRBV7-2,-,-,TRBJ2-5